The rows below give T cell receptor beta chains drawn from one sample of a study of a mutant IDH1 vaccine in newly diagnosed glioma. What these receptors recognize is not known. TCRdb's copy holds only in-frame clones and misses some; the assay was immunoSEQ multiplex PCR. The data show roughly 50,000 clones, roughly 81% seen once. The sample consisted of PBMCs, taken from a glioma patient whose treatment included an IDH1 peptide vaccine. These receptors were obtained from a woman aged 40 to 50 with glioma. Some clones in this sample may be carry-over from other donors' samples. Both conserved end residues are part of each CDR3. The D gene is left open where the match is weak. Some rows mark clone size as missing; the rest say once, few, many or name a class of expanded clone.

-	TRBV6-5	TRBJ1-2	-	TGTGCCACTCAGACACTTTCCTTGGGCTACACCTTC	CATQTLSLGYTF
-	TRBV2	TRBJ1-2	-	-	CASSTSTDRSYGYTF
TRBD2	TRBV12-5	TRBJ2-7	-	TGTGCTAGTACTTGGACCCGGGGGGGCGAGCAGTACTTC	CASTWTRGGEQYF
TRBD2	TRBV29-1	TRBJ2-3	-	TGCAGTGAGCGGGGGGTCACAGATACGCAGTATTTT	CSERGVTDTQYF
-	TRBV4-2	TRBJ2-5	-	TGTGCCAGCAGCCAAGAGTGGTCAGGGAAACTGCAGACCCAGTACTTC	CASSQEWSGKLQTQYF
TRBD1	TRBV25-1	TRBJ1-1	few	TGTGCCAGCAGTGAAGGACAGGGGAGATCAGAAGCTTTCTTT	CASSEGQGRSEAFF
-	TRBV6-1	TRBJ1-5	-	TGTGCCAGCAGCCTACAGGGAGCCCAGCCCCAGCATTTT	CASSLQGAQPQHF
-	TRBV4-1	TRBJ2-7	-	TGCGCCAGCAGCCAAGTCCCGGGCAGGAACGAGCAGTACTTC	CASSQVPGRNEQYF
-	TRBV5-5	TRBJ2-2	-	TGTGCCAGCAGCTCCGAATTAGGGGCGCGGGGCACCGGGGAGCTGTTTTTT	CASSSELGARGTGELFF
TRBD2	TRBV14	TRBJ2-7	once	TGTGCCAGCAGCCCCCGCCGGGGGGCCTACGAGCAGTACTTC	CASSPRRGAYEQYF
-	TRBV4-1	TRBJ1-2	-	TGCGCCAGCAGCCAGACCGGGATTAACTATGGCTACACCTTC	CASSQTGINYGYTF
TRBD1	TRBV11-2	TRBJ2-5	-	TGTGCCAGCAGCTTATGGCCGAAGGACAGGCAAGAGACCCAGTACTTC	CASSLWPKDRQETQYF
TRBD1	TRBV29-1	TRBJ2-7	-	TGCAGCGCAGGACCGGGACAGGGCTACGAGCAGTACTTC	CSAGPGQGYEQYF
-	TRBV2	TRBJ2-7	-	TGTGCCAGCAGTGAAGTAGCGCCAGCGACCCTCTCCTACGAGCAGTACTTC	CASSEVAPATLSYEQYF
TRBD2	TRBV29-1	TRBJ2-1	once	TGCAGCGTTGAACCCTCCCTGAGCGGGGATTCCTACAATGAGCAGTTCTTC	CSVEPSLSGDSYNEQFF
-	TRBV9	TRBJ2-5	-	TGTGCCAGCAGCAACGTAAGTTGGTGGAGCCCTGTACGGCAAGAGACCCAGTACTTC	CASSNVSWWSPVRQETQYF
-	TRBV7-2	TRBJ1-6	-	TGTGCCAGCAGCCTACCTACTTCACCCCTCCACTTT	CASSLPTSPLHF
-	TRBV6-5	TRBJ1-5	-	TGTGCCAGCAGTAGAGAGTGGGGCGGCAATCAGCCCCAGCATTTT	CASSREWGGNQPQHF
TRBD1	TRBV27	TRBJ1-5	-	TGTGCCAGCAGTTCGAAGGGACAGGGGGGTCAGCCCCAGCATTTT	CASSSKGQGGQPQHF
-	TRBV10-3	TRBJ1-2	-	TGTGCCACCTCTAAGGGGGGGAACTATGGCTACACCTTC	CATSKGGNYGYTF
-	TRBV30	TRBJ1-5	few	TGTGCCTGGAGTTTAGAGACAGGCAGAGTCGGTCAGCCCCAGCATTTT	CAWSLETGRVGQPQHF
TRBD2	TRBV7-2	TRBJ2-5	few	TGTGCCAGCAGCTTTCAGCGGGGGGGCCAAGAGACCCAGTACTTC	CASSFQRGGQETQYF
TRBD1	TRBV30	TRBJ1-5	-	TGTGCCTGGAGTAAACAGGGGGATCAGCCCCAGCATTTT	CAWSKQGDQPQHF
-	TRBV5-1	TRBJ2-7	-	TGCGCCAGCAGCTTGGCGGGACAATCGGACTACGAGCAGTACTTC	CASSLAGQSDYEQYF
-	TRBV29-1	TRBJ2-5	-	TGCAGCGTCCCCAGAGCACCCGGGACCCAGTACTTC	CSVPRAPGTQYF
-	TRBV4-3	TRBJ2-2	-	TGCGCCAGCAGCCAAGGCAGGGTCATTAGGGACGGGGAGCTGTTTTTT	CASSQGRVIRDGELFF
-	TRBV7-2	TRBJ1-6	-	TGTGCCAGCAGCTCCTGGGGCAGGGGAGCATCCTATAATTCACCCCTCCACTTT	CASSSWGRGASYNSPLHF
-	TRBV5-1	TRBJ2-7	-	TGCGCCAGCAGATTCCGGGGGGCGGCCTACGAGCAGTACTTC	CASRFRGAAYEQYF
-	TRBV5-1	TRBJ2-7	-	TGCGCCAGCAGCTCTGGCGACGGGACCTACGAGCAGTACTTC	CASSSGDGTYEQYF
-	TRBV7-2	TRBJ1-5	once	TGTGCCAGCAGCCCTCGGCAGACTGGAGGCAATCAGCCCCAGCATTTT	CASSPRQTGGNQPQHF
TRBD1	TRBV19	TRBJ2-7	-	TGTGCCAGTAGTAAGACAGGGCTCTCCTACGAGCAGTACTTC	CASSKTGLSYEQYF
-	TRBV7-9	TRBJ2-4	-	TGTGCCAGCAGCTTAGAGAATGGGGCAGGGTGGAACATTCAGTACTTC	CASSLENGAGWNIQYF
-	TRBV5-8	TRBJ2-1	-	TGTGCCAGCAGCTCCCTCGGGGCCCTGCATGAGCAGTTCTTC	CASSSLGALHEQFF
-	TRBV10-3	TRBJ1-5	few	TGTGCCACCGAGGACGGAGGGAACAATCAGCCCCAGCATTTT	CATEDGGNNQPQHF
-	TRBV19	TRBJ1-1	-	TGTGCCAGTAGTATAAGGGTGGGGCCGATCCACACTGAAGCTTTCTTT	CASSIRVGPIHTEAFF
-	TRBV27	TRBJ2-7	-	TGTGCCAGCAGTTTGGTTATTCTAGCCCCGAACTACGAGCAGTACTTC	CASSLVILAPNYEQYF
-	TRBV19	TRBJ1-2	-	TGTGCCAGTAGTTCAGCTACAGGCTACTATGGCTACACCTTC	CASSSATGYYGYTF
TRBD2	TRBV11-3	TRBJ2-7	medium-sized	TGTGCCAGCAGCTCGGGACTAGACGGATACGAGCAGTACTTC	CASSSGLDGYEQYF
-	TRBV6-5	TRBJ2-7	medium-sized	TGTGCCAGCAGCCCTGGGGGGAACGAGCAGTACTTC	CASSPGGNEQYF
-	TRBV5-4	TRBJ1-4	few	TGTGCCAGCAGCTTGGCGGGGGAAGGTAATGAAAAACTGTTTTTT	CASSLAGEGNEKLFF
-	TRBV19	TRBJ1-6	-	TGTGCGGCGGCAGGGCCGCCTTCTTCACCCCTCCACTTT	CAAAGPPSSPLHF